This passage covers 24 T cell receptor beta chains from one sample sequenced in a study of lymphopenia after photon versus proton radiotherapy. Clones were sequenced by immunoSEQ multiplex PCR, and TCRdb holds only the in-frame ones, with some missing. The sample shows 25,000 to 30,000 clones, under 95% of them seen only once. Specimen: peripheral blood, collected from a patient treated with photon-based radiotherapy. Every receptor here comes from a woman aged 45-65 years with cholangiocarcinoma.

Details on this clone: Within the sample, other DNA sequences also encode this same CDR3. The CDR3 is CASSFGGQEDTEAFF. In DNA form, the CDR3 reads TGTGCCAGCAGCTTCGGTGGGCAAGAGGACACTGAAGCTTTCTTT. The chain links TRBV5-4 to TRBJ1-1; no definite D call. The V gene lost 2 bases and the J gene lost 3 bases, with 14 bases spanning the gap. The CDR3 extends over 15 amino acids. Germline V gives CDR1 SGHNT, CDR2 YYREEE (reference sequence).

This chain connects TRBV5-8 to TRBJ2-5; D gene unclear. The CDR3 is 11 residues long. Germline-derived CDR1 and CDR2 are SGHTS and YDEGEE. Trimming removed 0 bases from V and 7 bases from J, with 4 bases in between. In DNA form, the CDR3 reads TGTGCCAGCAGCTTGGTGGCGACCCAGTACTTC. This gives the protein CASSLVATQYF.

V gene TRBV18 combines with J gene TRBJ2-1; D could derive from TRBD1 or TRBD2 (7 bases each). The CDR3 totals 12 residues. Between the trimmed V and J ends, which lost 8 bases and 13 bases, there was a span of 18 bases. Germline lookup yields CDR1 KGHSH and CDR2 LQKENI. CDR3 loop: CASASGTAGQFF. The CDR3 nucleotides are TGTGCCAGCGCGTCCGGGACAGCGGGACAGTTCTTC.

V gene TRBV9 combines with J gene TRBJ2-5; a possible D gene is TRBD1 (6 bases). Germline CDR1 and CDR2: SGDLS and YYNGEE. The CDR3 length is 13 residues. Trimming removed 3 bases at V and 5 bases at J, with 11 bases between. The CDR3 loop is CASSEQGGETQYF. In DNA, the CDR3 is TGTGCCAGCAGCGAACAGGGTGGGGAGACCCAGTACTTC.

The chain couples TRBV19 to TRBJ1-1; 7 nucleotides line up with TRBD1. V lost 7 bases and J lost 10; bases outside the gene matches: 15. CDR3 length: 14 residues. Germline CDR1 is LNHDA and CDR2 is SQIVND (reference sequence). The CDR3 DNA sequence: TGTGCCAGTACCCTTGGGGACAGAGAAAGGACAGCTTTCTTT. It translates to CASTLGDRERTAFF.

The genes are TRBV2 and TRBJ2-1; no clear D. The CDR3 is made up of 13 amino acids. The V gene's germline CDR1 is SNHLY and CDR2 FYNNEI. With 1 base removed from V and 9 bases from J, the gap between germline ends came to 10 bases. CDR3 sequence reads: CASSEGGESEQFF. The CDR3 region has the DNA TGTGCCAGCAGTGAAGGAGGAGAGAGTGAGCAGTTCTTC.

This clone was seen a handful of times. The chain employs TRBV21-1 and TRBJ1-5; no DNA check was done on the table's D call, TRBD1. TRBV21-1 constitutes a pseudogene. The CDR3 covers 18 residues. The DNA for the CDR3 is TGTGCCAGCAACTTATCATTGCGCGGTGGGACAGCTCATCAGCCCCAGCATTTT. Translated, it gives CASNLSLRGGTAHQPQHF.

The chain carries TRBV30 and TRBJ1-5; D call uncertain. CDR1 and CDR2 (germline): GTSNPN, SVGIG (reference sequence). V was cut by 3 bases and J by 4 bases, with 16 bases left in between. The CDR3 covers 15 residues. In DNA form, the CDR3 reads TGTGCCTGGAGAAGCGTGGACGGTCAAAATCAGCCCCAGCATTTT. This encodes CAWRSVDGQNQPQHF.

The chain joins TRBV21-1 to TRBJ1-2; the D segment call TRBD1 is taken from the table without a DNA check. TRBV21-1 is shown as a pseudogene. The CDR3 is made up of 16 amino acids. The CDR3 DNA reads as TGTGCCAGCAGCAAAGAGCTCAGGGGGCCTAACTATGGCTACACCTTC. Translated: CASSKELRGPNYGYTF.

V usage is TRBV4-1 and J usage is TRBJ1-1; 11 nucleotides agree with TRBD1. The CDR3 has 15 residues. Germline CDR1 MGHRA, CDR2 YSYEKL. Trimming took 2 bases from V and 4 from J; bases not matched to a gene: 3. The DNA for the CDR3 is TGCGCCAGCAGCCAAACAGGGACAGGGGGCACTGAAGCTTTCTTT. Protein product: CASSQTGTGGTEAFF.

This clone showed up just once. This chain joins TRBV4-1 and TRBJ1-5, with unresolved D. CDR1 is MGHRA, CDR2 YSYEKL, per germline. V lost 1 base to trimming and J lost 5 bases, with 12 bases between them. The CDR3 runs 15 residues. Here the CDR3 reads CASSQGPSSDQPQHF. The CDR3 bases are TGCGCCAGCAGCCAAGGCCCGAGTTCCGATCAGCCCCAGCATTTT.

The rearrangement uses TRBV15 and TRBJ2-3; D tentatively fits TRBD1 or TRBD2 (6 bases each). CDR3 length: 16 residues. Germline values: CDR1 LNHNV, CDR2 YYDKDF (reference sequence). Trimming shortened V by 5 bases and J by 1 base, and 16 bases separated the two germline ends. The CDR3 DNA follows: TGTGCCACCAGCGGGGGGCTAGCGACGGGCACAGATACGCAGTATTTT. Its protein is CATSGGLATGTDTQYF.

The chain is built from TRBV27 and TRBJ1-1, with TRBD1 matching 7 bases. This CDR3 is 15 amino acids long. V shed 2 bases, J shed 1 base, and the junction held 4 bases outside the gene matches. Germline V lookup: CDR1 MNHEY, CDR2 SMNVEV (reference sequence). CDR3: CASSLQTGSNTEAFF. CDR3 coding DNA: TGTGCCAGCAGTTTACAGACAGGGTCGAACACTGAAGCTTTCTTT.

This clone was observed a handful of times. This rearrangement joins TRBV5-8 to TRBJ2-5, with D tentatively TRBD1 or TRBD2 (6 bases each). Germline assignment: CDR1 SGHTS and CDR2 YDEGEE. This CDR3 contains 14 residues. V was cut by 4 bases and J by 4 bases, with 14 bases left in between. DNA of the CDR3: TGTGCCAGCAGCCAGAGGAGGGGGTCAGAGACCCAGTACTTC. Protein product: CASSQRRGSETQYF.

This clone has a handful of counts. The chain couples TRBV21-1 to TRBJ2-7; the table's D call of TRBD2 was not tested on the DNA. TRBV21-1 is a listed pseudogene. The CDR3 totals 16 residues. CDR3 region: CASSHLREAGLGEQYF. Written as DNA, the CDR3 is TGTGCCAGCAGCCACCTCAGGGAGGCGGGTTTAGGCGAGCAGTACTTC.

The V and J genes are TRBV2 and TRBJ1-2, with TRBD1 as a possible D gene (6 bases). Trimming cost V 5 bases and J 4 bases, with 17 bases left between them. The CDR3 length is 15 residues. CDR1 SNHLY and CDR2 FYNNEI come from the germline V gene. The CDR3 DNA is TGTGCCAGCAGTCAAGGACAGACGGAGATCTATGGCTACACCTTC. Amino acids: CASSQGQTEIYGYTF.

V and J are TRBV10-3 and TRBJ1-2, with D possibly TRBD1 on 5 matching bases. CDR1 and CDR2 (germline): ENHRY, SYGVKD. Trimming left V 4 bases short and J 2 bases short, with 17 bases between. The CDR3 is 16 residues long. CDR3 sequence (DNA): TGTGCCATCAGTGCACAATCGGCAGGGTCGAACTATGGCTACACCTTC. This translates into CAISAQSAGSNYGYTF.

The chain has TRBV4-1 and TRBJ2-1; D possibly corresponds to TRBD1 (5 bases). Germline lookup yields CDR1 MGHRA and CDR2 YSYEKL. The CDR3 loop spans 17 amino acids. Trimming stripped 4 bases from V and 6 bases from J, with 22 bases between. The CDR3 region is CASSPSGHPIQGNEQFF. The CDR3, as DNA: TGCGCCAGCAGCCCGTCCGGACACCCGATCCAGGGCAATGAGCAGTTCTTC.

Notes on this clone: This same CDR3 is encoded by further DNA sequences in the sample. The chain combines TRBV5-1 with TRBJ1-4; 8 bases agree with TRBD1. Looked up from germline, CDR1 is SGHRS and CDR2 is YFSETQ. With 4 bases clipped from V and 3 bases from J, the junction kept 14 bases outside the gene matches. This CDR3 contains 18 residues. Here the CDR3 reads CASSASRGPALANEKLFF. In nucleotides, the CDR3 is TGCGCCAGCAGCGCTTCCAGGGGGCCGGCTCTGGCTAATGAAAAACTGTTTTTT. The complete variable domain, with remaining parts taken from reference TRBV5-1 and TRBJ1-4, reads KAGVTQTPRYLIKTRGQQVTLSCSPISGHRSVSWYQQTPGQGLQFLFEYFSETQRNKGNFPGRFSGRQFSNSRSEMNVSTLELGDSALYLCASSASRGPALANEKLFFGSGTQLSVL.

The genes are TRBV10-1 and TRBJ2-1, with TRBD2 matching 8 bases. The CDR3 has 15 amino acids. Trimming removed 2 bases from V and 7 bases from J; junction bases left unmatched: 7. Germline lookup yields CDR1 WNHNN and CDR2 SYGVQD (reference sequence). The CDR3 sequence: CASSEETAGANEQFF. The CDR3 bases are TGCGCCAGCAGTGAGGAGACAGCGGGGGCGAATGAGCAGTTCTTC.

Points on this clone: A junction end diverges from the germline sequence, so it may reflect a read error. Other DNA sequences in this sample translate to the same CDR3. This chain joins TRBV19 and TRBJ2-7; D remains unclear. The CDR3 contains 14 residues. CDR1 and CDR2 (germline): LNHDA, SQIVND (reference sequence). The CDR3 sequence: CASSIVVTSYEQYF. The CDR3 bases are TGTGCCAGTAGCATAGTAGTCACTTCCTACGAGCAGTACTTC.

V is TRBV15 and J is TRBJ1-1; D is uncertain. Germline assignment: CDR1 LNHNV and CDR2 YYDKDF (reference sequence). Trimming took 6 bases from V and 0 from J, leaving 11 bases between them. The CDR3 sequence is 14 residues long. The CDR3 protein is CATRPRVLNTEAFF. CDR3 DNA sequence: TGTGCCACCAGGCCGAGGGTGTTGAACACTGAAGCTTTCTTT.

This chain connects TRBV4-3 to TRBJ2-3; possible D gene TRBD1, 5 bases. Germline V gene lookup returns CDR1 LGHNA and CDR2 YSLEER. Trimming stripped 3 bases from V and 2 bases from J, with 12 bases between. The CDR3 length is 15 residues. For the CDR3, the DNA is TGCGCCAGCAGCCAGAGCCAGGGATTCACAGATACGCAGTATTTT. Encoded protein: CASSQSQGFTDTQYF.

The chain is built from TRBV5-1 and TRBJ1-1; D remains ambiguous. The germline V and J ends were trimmed by 9 bases and 3 bases, with 12 bases remaining between them. This CDR3 contains 12 residues. Germline V gene data show CDR1 as SGHRS and CDR2 as YFSETQ. For the CDR3, the DNA is TGCGCCATCCCTTTTGGAGACACTGAAGCTTTCTTT. Translating it yields CAIPFGDTEAFF. Using reference TRBV5-1 and TRBJ1-1 for the parts outside the CDR3, the full variable domain is KAGVTQTPRYLIKTRGQQVTLSCSPISGHRSVSWYQQTPGQGLQFLFEYFSETQRNKGNFPGRFSGRQFSNSRSEMNVSTLELGDSALYLCAIPFGDTEAFFGQGTRLTVV.